This T cell receptor (beta chain) comes out of a study of OX40 agonist ivuxolimab in advanced cancers. Study as a whole: Ivuxolimab was delivered to patients intravenously every 2 weeks at doses spanning 0.01 to 10 mg/kg. Study results and caveats: At doses 0.1 to 3.0 mg/kg, CD4+ and CD8+ clones expanded.

Remarks on this clone: Antigen: not known.

The CDR3 runs 14 residues. Trimming shortened V by 0 bases and J by 6 bases, and 12 bases separated the two germline ends. From germline, CDR1 is SGHNT and CDR2 YENEEA. Sequenced by immunoSEQ multiplex PCR; TCRdb stores in-frame clones only, minus some. The sample contains around 41,000 clones, just under 85% of which appear only once. J is TRBJ2-7 and V is TRBV11-3; no definite D call. The sample consisted of CD4+ or CD8+ T cells sorted from blood, taken in a trial of the OX40 agonist ivuxolimab. The sequence derives from an adult with an advanced solid tumor such as melanoma, head and neck, liver or kidney cancer. The CDR3 DNA follows: TGTGCCAGCAGCTTAGACCGCGGCCGAGGCGAGCAGTACTTC. Translated, it gives CASSLDRGRGEQYF. The whole variable domain, filled in from reference TRBV11-3 and TRBJ2-7, reads EAGVVQSPRYKIIEKKQPVAFWCNPISGHNTLYWYLQNLGQGPELLIRYENEEAVDDSQLPKDRFSAERLKGVDSTLKIQPAELGDSAVYLCASSLDRGRGEQYFGPGTRLTVT.